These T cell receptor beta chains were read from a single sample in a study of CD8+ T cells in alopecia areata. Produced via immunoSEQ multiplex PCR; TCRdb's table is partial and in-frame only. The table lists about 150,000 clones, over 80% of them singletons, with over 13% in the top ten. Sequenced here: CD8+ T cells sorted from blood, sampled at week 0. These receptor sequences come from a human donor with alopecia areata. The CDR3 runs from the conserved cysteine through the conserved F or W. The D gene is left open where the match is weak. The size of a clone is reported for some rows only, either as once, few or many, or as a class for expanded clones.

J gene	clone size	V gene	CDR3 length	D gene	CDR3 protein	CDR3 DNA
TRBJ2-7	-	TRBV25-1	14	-	CASSEFYGHHEQYF	TGTGCCAGCAGTGAATTCTATGGGCACCACGAGCAGTACTTC
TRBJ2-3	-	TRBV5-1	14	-	CASSPGTGTDTQYF	TGCGCCAGCAGCCCCGGGACTGGCACAGATACGCAGTATTTT
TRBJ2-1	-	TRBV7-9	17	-	CASSLVRGPEGAGEQFF	TGTGCCAGCAGCTTAGTTCGCGGCCCGGAGGGGGCGGGTGAGCAGTTCTTC
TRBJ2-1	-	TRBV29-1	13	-	CSVDWAGDNEQFF	TGCAGCGTTGATTGGGCTGGGGACAATGAGCAGTTCTTC
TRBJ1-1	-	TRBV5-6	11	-	CASDGGGEAFF	TGTGCCAGCGACGGGGGAGGTGAAGCTTTCTTT
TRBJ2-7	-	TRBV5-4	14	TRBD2	CASSQGTSGYEQYF	TGTGCCAGCAGCCAAGGGACTAGCGGCTACGAGCAGTACTTC
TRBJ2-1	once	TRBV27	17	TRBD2	CASSSAGGQVHYNEQFF	TGTGCCAGCAGTAGTGCGGGAGGCCAGGTACACTACAATGAGCAGTTCTTC
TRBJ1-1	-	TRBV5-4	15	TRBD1	CASSSNDRANPEAFF	TGTGCCAGCAGCTCCAACGACAGGGCGAATCCTGAAGCTTTCTTT
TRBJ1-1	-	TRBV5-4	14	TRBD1	CASSLRDRGPEAFF	TGTGCCAGCAGCTTGCGGGACAGGGGGCCGGAAGCTTTCTTT
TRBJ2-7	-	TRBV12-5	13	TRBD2	CASGRGGRNEQYF	TGTGCTAGTGGGCGCGGCGGGAGGAACGAGCAGTACTTC
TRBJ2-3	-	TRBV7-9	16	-	CASSLGWVLPTDTQYF	TGTGCCAGCAGCTTAGGTTGGGTTCTTCCCACAGATACGCAGTATTTT
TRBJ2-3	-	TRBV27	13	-	CASSLFSPDTQYF	TGTGCCAGCAGTTTATTTAGCCCAGATACGCAGTATTTT
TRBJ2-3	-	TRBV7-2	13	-	CASSPGGPDTQYF	TGTGCCAGCAGCCCCGGGGGACCAGATACGCAGTATTTT
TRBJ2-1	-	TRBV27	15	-	CASSLNPSSYNEQFF	TGTGCCAGCAGTTTAAACCCGAGCTCCTACAATGAGCAGTTCTTC
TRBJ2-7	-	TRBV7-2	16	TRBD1	CASSLVDRGLSYEQYF	TGTGCCAGCAGCTTAGTGGACAGGGGCCTTTCCTACGAGCAGTACTTC
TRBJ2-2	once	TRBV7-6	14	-	CASSLDREAGELFF	TGTGCCAGCAGCTTAGACAGGGAGGCCGGGGAGCTGTTTTTT
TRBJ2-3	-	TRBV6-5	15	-	CASSSSGFRTDTQYF	TGTGCCAGCAGCTCCAGCGGTTTTCGCACAGATACGCAGTATTTT
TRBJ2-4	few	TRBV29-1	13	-	CSVEAGGYDIQYF	TGCAGCGTTGAAGCCGGCGGGTACGACATTCAGTACTTC
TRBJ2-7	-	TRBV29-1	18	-	CSVEEDTVSRGAAYEQYF	TGCAGCGTTGAAGAAGATACTGTCTCAAGGGGGGCTGCCTACGAGCAGTACTTC
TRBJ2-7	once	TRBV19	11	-	CASSMYDEQYF	TGTGCCAGTAGTATGTACGACGAGCAGTACTTC
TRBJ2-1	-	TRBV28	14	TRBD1	CASSSRTGNNEQFF	TGTGCCAGCAGTTCTCGGACAGGGAACAATGAGCAGTTCTTC
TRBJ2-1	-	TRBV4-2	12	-	CASSPLGNEQFF	TGTGCCAGCAGCCCCCTAGGGAATGAGCAGTTCTTC
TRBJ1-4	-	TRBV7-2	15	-	CASSLREQLNEKLFF	TGTGCCAGCAGCTTAAGGGAGCAGCTCAATGAAAAACTGTTTTTT
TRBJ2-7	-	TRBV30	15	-	CAWRGRDTHSYEQYF	TGTGCCTGGAGGGGCCGGGACACCCACTCCTACGAGCAGTACTTC
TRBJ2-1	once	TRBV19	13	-	CASSLDSYNEQFF	TGTGCCAGTAGCCTAGACAGCTACAATGAGCAGTTCTTC
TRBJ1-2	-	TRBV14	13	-	CASSASMLYGYTF	TGTGCCAGCAGCGCTTCGATGCTCTATGGCTACACCTTC
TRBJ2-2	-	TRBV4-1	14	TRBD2	CASRSGANTGELFF	TGCGCCAGCAGAAGCGGGGCGAACACCGGGGAGCTGTTTTTT
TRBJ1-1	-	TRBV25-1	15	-	CASSLSWGFGTEAFF	TGTGCCAGCAGCCTGTCGTGGGGTTTTGGCACTGAAGCTTTCTTT
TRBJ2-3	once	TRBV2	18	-	CASSEVLGLERDTDTQYF	TGTGCCAGCAGTGAAGTTTTGGGCCTAGAAAGGGACACAGATACGCAGTATTTT
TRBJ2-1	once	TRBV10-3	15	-	CAISESQVSLNEQFF	TGTGCCATCAGTGAGTCCCAAGTTTCCCTCAATGAGCAGTTCTTC
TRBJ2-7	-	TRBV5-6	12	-	CASSQQQYEQYF	TGTGCCAGCAGCCAACAGCAATACGAGCAGTACTTC
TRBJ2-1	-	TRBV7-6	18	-	CASSFIPSLSGYHNEQFF	TGTGCCAGCAGCTTCATCCCCTCGTTGTCAGGGTATCACAATGAGCAGTTCTTC
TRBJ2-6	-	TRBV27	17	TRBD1	CASSLTGTGFGANVLTF	TGTGCCAGCAGTTTAACGGGGACAGGGTTTGGGGCCAACGTCCTGACTTTC
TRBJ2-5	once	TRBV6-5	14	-	CASSYSGREETQYF	TGTGCCAGCAGTTACTCTGGCAGGGAGGAGACCCAGTACTTC
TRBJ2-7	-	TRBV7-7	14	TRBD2	CASSLKPPSGEQYF	TGTGCCAGCAGCCTAAAGCCTCCTAGCGGAGAGCAGTACTTC
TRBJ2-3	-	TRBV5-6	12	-	CASAWGTDTQYF	TGTGCCAGCGCCTGGGGGACAGATACGCAGTATTTT
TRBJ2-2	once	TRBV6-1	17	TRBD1	CASSGGGQGQALGELFF	TGTGCCAGCAGTGGGGGAGGACAGGGACAAGCACTGGGGGAGCTGTTTTTT
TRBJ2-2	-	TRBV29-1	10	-	CSAYSGELFF	TGCAGCGCCTACTCCGGGGAGCTGTTTTTT
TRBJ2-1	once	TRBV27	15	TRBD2	CASSSRGGSYNEQFF	TGTGCCAGCAGTTCACGGGGGGGCTCCTACAATGAGCAGTTCTTC
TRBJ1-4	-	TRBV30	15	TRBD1	CAWSLTSGGGEKLFF	TGTGCCTGGAGCCTCACCTCAGGGGGAGGTGAAAAACTGTTTTTT
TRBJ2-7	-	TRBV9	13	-	CASSGGGIDEQYF	TGTGCCAGCAGCGGTGGGGGGATCGACGAGCAGTACTTC
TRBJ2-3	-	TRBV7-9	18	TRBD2	CASSSQAGGRSPTDTQYF	TGTGCCAGCAGCTCACAGGCGGGGGGCCGTTCACCCACAGATACGCAGTATTTT
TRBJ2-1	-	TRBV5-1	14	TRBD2	CASSPGLAGDEQFF	TGCGCCAGCAGCCCGGGACTAGCGGGGGATGAGCAGTTCTTC
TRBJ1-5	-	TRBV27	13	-	CASSSSGNQPQHF	TGTGCCAGCAGTTCGTCCGGCAATCAGCCCCAGCATTTT
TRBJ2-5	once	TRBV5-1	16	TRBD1	CASSYRDRVLQETQYF	TGCGCCAGCAGCTACCGGGACAGGGTCTTACAAGAGACCCAGTACTTC
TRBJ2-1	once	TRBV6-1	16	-	CASSESGLQSYNEQFF	TGTGCCAGCAGTGAATCCGGGCTGCAGAGCTACAATGAGCAGTTCTTC
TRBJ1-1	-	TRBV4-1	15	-	CASSQVTMRVAEAFF	TGCGCCAGCAGCCAAGTGACGATGCGTGTCGCTGAAGCTTTCTTT
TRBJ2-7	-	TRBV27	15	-	CASSSPMRSAYEQYF	TGTGCCAGCAGTTCCCCTATGCGAAGCGCCTACGAGCAGTACTTC